One sample yielded the 3 T cell receptor beta chains listed below, sequenced in a study of shared clonotypes between healthy human individuals. The naive CD8 population came from CD45RO-negative cells selected for CCR7, without terminally differentiated effector memory CD45RA+ cells. TCRdb's table, derived via immunoSEQ multiplex PCR, lists solely in-frame clones and lacks some. The sample yields roughly 550,000 clones, roughly 95% seen once. Sequenced material: naive CD8+ T cells sorted from blood. Every receptor here comes from a woman between 25 and 40 years old in good health.

The V call is TRBV7-8, the J call TRBJ2-7, with TRBD2 matching 13 bases. The CDR3 contains 16 residues. V was pared by 5 bases and J by 3 bases, with 7 bases of the junction left unmatched. In germline, CDR1 is SGHVS, CDR2 FQNEAQ. In nucleotides, the CDR3 is TGTGCCAGCAGCCGGACTAGCGGGAGCGGGGACTACGAGCAGTACTTC. Translation: CASSRTSGSGDYEQYF.

This clone came up a few times. The chain links TRBV29-1 to TRBJ1-2; 7 bases align to TRBD1. The CDR3 is 12 residues long. CDR1 SQVTM and CDR2 ANQGSEA come from the germline V gene. With 7 bases clipped from V and 4 bases from J, the junction kept 6 bases outside the gene matches. In DNA, the CDR3 is TGCAGCGCCGCACAGGGGAGCTATGGCTACACCTTC. Protein product: CSAAQGSYGYTF.

This rearrangement joins TRBV28 to TRBJ2-5; the D is unclear. Germline CDR1 is MDHEN and CDR2 is SYDVKM. V lost 1 base and J lost 2, with 11 bases in between. This CDR3 comprises 15 residues. The CDR3 nucleotides read TGTGCCAGCAGTTTATCCCTTAGGGCTCAAGAGACCCAGTACTTC. The encoded protein is CASSLSLRAQETQYF.